Below, 4 T cell receptor beta chains from the same sample are listed, as sequenced in a study of T cells expressing NK-cell markers. No DNA is given; TCRdb re-called the 5' RACE reads and lists each CDR3 protein once. This sample lists 250,000 to 300,000 distinct CDR3 sequences; its ten largest clones have more than 3.5%. Sequenced material: blood T cells: a sorted CD56 or NKG2C T cell subset, CD4+ or CD8+ T cells, or bulk PBMC T cells (not recorded which). Receptors were obtained from a woman aged 18 to 75 in good health.

The chain recombines TRBV29-1 with TRBJ1-4. The CDR3 has 15 residues. Germline V gene data show CDR1 as SQVTM and CDR2 as ANQGSEA. CDR3 residues: CSVIGRIATNEKLFF.

The chain uses TRBV20-1 and TRBJ2-5. Germline V CDR1 and CDR2: DFQATT, SNEGSKA (reference sequence). The CDR3 has 12 residues. CDR3 protein: CSASFGGETQYF.

CDR3 sequence: CSARGSGTGGLLGNQPQHF. This rearrangement joins TRBV20-1 to TRBJ1-5; the TCRdb D gene call, TRBD1, has no DNA to confirm it. Germline CDR1 reads DFQATT; CDR2 reads SNEGSKA (reference sequence). The CDR3 consists of 19 residues.

This chain connects TRBV4-3 to TRBJ2-6. The CDR3 is 18 residues long. Germline V gene sequence: CDR1 LGHNA, CDR2 YSLEER. The CDR3 loop reads CASSQLPTGFSGASVLTF.